Below, 9 T cell receptor beta chains from the same sample are listed, as sequenced in a study of T cell repertoires in cytomegalovirus infection. Via MiXCR, TCRdb re-called the reads, giving one row per CDR3 protein. This table holds 28,000 or so distinct CDR3 sequences, 19% found once. Their antigens are not known. Sequenced material: CD8+ T cells from cultured PBMCs, taken from culture after CMV antigen stimulation. The receptors come from a human donor in good health (CMV status not recorded). Some clones in this sample may be carry-over from other donors' samples.

This clonotype was seen a few times. The chain joins TRBV7-6 to TRBJ1-4; D possibly corresponds to TRBD1 (5 bases). Trimming shortened V by 5 bases and J by 3 bases, and 13 bases separated the two germline ends. The CDR3 extends over 15 amino acids. In germline, CDR1 is SGHVS, CDR2 FNYEAQ. CDR3 DNA: TGTGCCAGCAGCCCTCAGGGTTCGGCTAATGAAAAACTGTTTTTT. Translated, it gives CASSPQGSANEKLFF.

CDR3 DNA: TGTGCCAGCAGCGTAGCCTTATCCGGGACGGACTATGGCTACACCTTC. Residues: CASSVALSGTDYGYTF. This chain uses TRBV9 with TRBJ1-2, with D possibly matching TRBD1 (5 bases). The V gene's germline CDR1 is SGDLS and CDR2 YYNGEE. The length of the CDR3 is 16 residues. V was cut by 0 bases and J by 3 bases, with 15 bases left in between. Supplemented by reference TRBV9 and TRBJ1-2, the full variable domain reads DSGVTQTPKHLITATGQRVTLRCSPRSGDLSVYWYQQSLDQGLQFLIQYYNGEERAKGNILERFSAQQFPDLHSELNLSSLELGDSALYFCASSVALSGTDYGYTFGSGTRLTVV.

The chain is built from TRBV7-9 and TRBJ1-2; TRBD1 agrees at 8 bases. CDR3 size: 15 residues. With V trimmed by 3 bases and J by 3 bases, 6 bases remained unmatched. Germline CDR1 and CDR2: SEHNR and FQNEAQ (reference sequence). The CDR3 DNA sequence: TGTGCCAGCAGCTTCTCGACAGGGGACTACTATGGCTACACCTTC. The encoded protein is CASSFSTGDYYGYTF.

In DNA form, the CDR3 reads TGTGCCAGCAGCTTAGTTGGGAAGGGCGACGAGCAGTACTTC. It specifies CASSLVGKGDEQYF. V is TRBV7-9 and J is TRBJ2-7; D is unclear. Looked up from germline, CDR1 is SEHNR and CDR2 is FQNEAQ (reference sequence). This CDR3 is built from 14 residues. The ends were cut back, 1 base at V and 5 bases at J, with 12 bases in the middle.

This clonotype occurred a few times. CDR3 bases: TGTGCCAGCAGTTTGGGGACTGAAGCTTTCTTT. As protein: CASSLGTEAFF. The chain recombines TRBV12-3 or TRBV12-4 with TRBJ1-1; D ambiguous. The V gene lost 3 bases and the J gene lost 5 bases, with 4 bases spanning the gap. The CDR3 is 11 amino acids.

The rearrangement joins TRBV7-2 to TRBJ2-1; maybe TRBD1 (5 bases). Deletions cut 4 bases from V and 0 bases from J, with 7 bases between. CDR3 length: 14 amino acids. The germline V gene has CDR1 SGHTA and CDR2 FQGNSA. DNA for the CDR3: TGTGCCAGCAGCTACGACAGCTCCTACAATGAGCAGTTCTTC. Translating it yields CASSYDSSYNEQFF.

This sequence joins TRBV7-9 and TRBJ2-3, with D unclear. V was trimmed by 1 base and J by 5 bases, leaving 4 bases between them. Germline-derived CDR1 and CDR2 are SEHNR and FQNEAQ (reference sequence). This CDR3 is 12 amino acids long. DNA of the CDR3: TGTGCCAGCAGCTTAGAGGGAGATACGCAGTATTTT. Amino acid sequence: CASSLEGDTQYF.

The chain employs TRBV7-2 and TRBJ2-7, with TRBD1 matching 11 bases. V lost 5 bases and J lost 3; bases outside the gene matches: 9. The germline V gene encodes CDR1 SGHTA and CDR2 FQGNSA. The CDR3 spans 16 residues. The CDR3: CASSPGTGGLFYEQYF. The CDR3 nucleotides read TGTGCCAGCAGCCCCGGGACAGGGGGATTGTTCTACGAGCAGTACTTC.

The V and J genes are TRBV7-6 and TRBJ2-7; no reliable D call. The ends were cut back, 5 bases at V and 0 bases at J, with 11 bases in the middle. CDR1 is SGHVS, CDR2 FNYEAQ, per germline. The CDR3 has 14 amino acids. The CDR3 region is CASSLGPSSYEQYF. CDR3 nucleotides: TGTGCCAGCAGCCTAGGCCCGAGCTCCTACGAGCAGTACTTC. The full variable domain, completed using reference TRBV7-6 and TRBJ2-7, is GAGVSQSPRYKVTKRGQDVALRCDPISGHVSLYWYRQALGQGPEFLTYFNYEAQQDKSGLPNDRFSAERPEGSISTLTIQRTEQRDSAMYRCASSLGPSSYEQYFGPGTRLTVT.